The next 29 T cell receptor beta chains were all read from a single sample in a study of control samples from healthy donors and cancer patients. Sequenced by immunoSEQ multiplex PCR; TCRdb stores in-frame clones only, minus some. The sample comprises some 120,000 clones, around 87% of which are singletons, and 2.9% rests with the top ten. Sequenced input: blood. All receptors derive from a man in his 60s in good health.

This rearrangement joins TRBV24-1 to TRBJ1-1; TRBD1 aligns across 9 bases. Germline assignment: CDR1 KGHDR and CDR2 SFDVKD. The junction had 3 bases not matched to a gene; V was cut back by 9 bases and J by 5 bases. This CDR3 is 12 amino acids long. The CDR3 loop reads CATRGTGTEAFF. CDR3 nucleotides: TGTGCCACCCGCGGGACAGGGACTGAAGCTTTCTTT.

The chain couples TRBV7-2 to TRBJ1-1; TRBD1 is a possible D gene (5 bases). Germline CDR1 and CDR2: SGHTA and FQGNSA. The V and J ends lost 0 bases and 5 bases respectively, with 10 bases between them. The CDR3 sequence is 14 residues long. The CDR3 reads CASSLARVRTEAFF. DNA for the CDR3: TGTGCCAGCAGCTTAGCCAGGGTTAGGACTGAAGCTTTCTTT.

This chain connects TRBV2 to TRBJ2-7, with D perhaps matching TRBD2 (6 bases). The CDR3 sequence is 13 residues long. The germline gives CDR1 SNHLY, CDR2 FYNNEI. Between the trimmed V and J ends, which lost 10 bases and 6 bases, there was a span of 19 bases. CDR3 nucleotides: TGTGCCACGGCGCGGGACGGAGGGTCCGAGCAGTACTTC. It codes for CATARDGGSEQYF.

The CDR3 DNA sequence: TGTGCCTGGACTGTAAAGGGGACAGTGAACACTGAAGCTTTCTTT. Its protein product is CAWTVKGTVNTEAFF. The V call is TRBV30, the J call TRBJ1-1, with 7 positions matching TRBD1. The V gene's germline CDR1 is GTSNPN and CDR2 SVGIG (reference sequence). J gave up 0 bases and V 4 bases, and 8 bases lay outside the gene matches. The CDR3 length is 15 residues.

This clone has only a few counts. The chain recombines TRBV24-1 with TRBJ1-2; D gene unclear. Trimming cost V 3 bases and J 6 bases, with 7 bases left between them. The germline gives CDR1 KGHDR, CDR2 SFDVKD. This CDR3 comprises 12 residues. CDR3 residues: CATSDMYNGYTF. CDR3 in DNA: TGTGCCACCAGTGATATGTATAATGGCTACACCTTC.

The chain recombines TRBV27 with TRBJ2-2; D is ambiguous. The germline gives CDR1 MNHEY, CDR2 SMNVEV (reference sequence). V lost 4 bases, J lost 6 bases, and 12 bases lay in between. This CDR3 comprises 14 residues. CDR3 coding DNA: TGTGCCAGCAGTTCGGCGAGTTGGGCCGGGGAGCTGTTTTTT. This sequence encodes CASSSASWAGELFF.

J is TRBJ2-2 and V is TRBV24-1; the D gene is possibly TRBD2 (6 bases). Germline V lookup: CDR1 KGHDR, CDR2 SFDVKD. CDR3 length: 13 amino acids. V was trimmed by 4 bases and J by 7 bases, leaving 9 bases between them. The CDR3 spells CATSDGGVGELFF. The CDR3 nucleotides read TGTGCCACCAGTGACGGAGGGGTCGGGGAGCTGTTTTTT.

This chain uses TRBV18 with TRBJ1-6; TRBD1 might be the D (6 bases). Germline CDR1 and CDR2: KGHSH and LQKENI. The germline V and J ends were trimmed by 3 bases and 7 bases, with 7 bases remaining between them. The CDR3 has 13 amino acids. The CDR3 DNA sequence: TGTGCCAGCTCACCCCAGGGGAATTCACCCCTCCACTTT. Translating it yields CASSPQGNSPLHF.

The chain links TRBV7-3 to TRBJ2-1; 10 nucleotides align to TRBD1. CDR1 is SGHTA, CDR2 FQGTGA, per germline. This CDR3 contains 14 residues. V trimming: 4 bases; J trimming: 4 bases; junction bases outside the gene matches: 1. The CDR3 spells CASSSGQGYNEQFF. For the CDR3, the DNA is TGTGCCAGCAGCTCGGGACAGGGGTACAATGAGCAGTTCTTC. The whole variable domain, remainder taken from reference TRBV7-3 and TRBJ2-1, is GAGVSQTPSNKVTEKGKYVELRCDPISGHTALYWYRQSLGQGPEFLIYFQGTGAADDSGLPNDRFFAVRPEGSVSTLKIQRTERGDSAVYLCASSSGQGYNEQFFGPGTRLTVL.

This clone was detected only a few times. The rearrangement joins TRBV19 to TRBJ1-2, with TRBD1 as a possible D gene (6 bases). The germline V gene encodes CDR1 LNHDA and CDR2 SQIVND (reference sequence). Trimming removed 6 bases at V and 4 bases at J, with 12 bases between. The CDR3 is 13 residues long. CDR3 in amino acids: CASSLTGTYGYTF. In DNA form, the CDR3 reads TGTGCCAGTAGCCTAACAGGGACCTATGGCTACACCTTC. The full variable domain, rest sourced from reference TRBV19 and TRBJ1-2, is DGGITQSPKYLFRKEGQNVTLSCEQNLNHDAMYWYRQDPGQGLRLIYYSQIVNDFQKGDIAEGYSVSREKKESFPLTVTSAQKNPTAFYLCASSLTGTYGYTFGSGTRLTVV.

The V and J genes are TRBV28 and TRBJ1-2; TRBD1 matches at 11 bases. V shed 2 bases and J 8 bases; nucleotides not matched to a gene: 7. Germline CDR1 is MDHEN and CDR2 is SYDVKM. This CDR3 region has 15 residues. This chain's CDR3 is CASSLNGGQGGGYTF. DNA of the CDR3: TGTGCCAGCAGTTTAAATGGGGGACAGGGGGGAGGCTACACCTTC.

The CDR3 region has the DNA TGCGCCAGCAGCCCCGCCCAGGGGGGCTCTGGGGCCAACGTCCTGACTTTC. It yields the protein CASSPAQGGSGANVLTF. The chain is built from TRBV5-1 and TRBJ2-6; a weak D match, TRBD1 (7 bases). Germline V CDR1 and CDR2: SGHRS, YFSETQ. V lost 4 bases and J lost 0, with 14 bases in between. The CDR3 sequence is 17 residues long. Together with reference TRBV5-1 and TRBJ2-6, the CDR3 gives the full variable domain: KAGVTQTPRYLIKTRGQQVTLSCSPISGHRSVSWYQQTPGQGLQFLFEYFSETQRNKGNFPGRFSGRQFSNSRSEMNVSTLELGDSALYLCASSPAQGGSGANVLTFGAGSRLTVL.

This clone came up once. The V gene is TRBV18, the J gene TRBJ2-3; the D is unclear. This CDR3 has 12 amino acids. V shed 2 bases and J shed 6 bases, with 6 bases lying between them. Germline-derived CDR1 and CDR2 are KGHSH and LQKENI. CDR3 amino acids: CASSPWGDTQYF. CDR3 DNA: TGTGCCAGCTCACCATGGGGTGATACGCAGTATTTT.

This clone was recorded only once. The chain joins TRBV28 to TRBJ1-6, with 9 nucleotides matching TRBD1. This CDR3 has 18 amino acids. The germline gives CDR1 MDHEN, CDR2 SYDVKM. V gave up 3 bases and J gave up 9 bases; unmatched junction bases: 15. The CDR3 DNA reads TGTGCCAGCAGTTTGCCCGCGGGGGGACAGGGCTCCTTTTCACCCCTCCACTTT. This encodes CASSLPAGGQGSFSPLHF.

The rearrangement joins TRBV29-1 to TRBJ1-1; D is undetermined. The CDR3 covers 14 residues. Germline V CDR1 and CDR2: SQVTM, ANQGSEA. V lost 3 bases and J 0 bases, leaving 11 bases between the germline ends. CDR3 coding DNA: TGCAGCGTTGACAGGATGGGGATGAACACTGAAGCTTTCTTT. Encoded protein: CSVDRMGMNTEAFF.

This clone was seen once. The CDR3 DNA reads as TGCGCCAGCAGCCAAGGCAGGATAGAGCCCCTCCACTTT. Translated, it gives CASSQGRIEPLHF. The rearrangement links TRBV4-3 to TRBJ1-6; no definite D call. The germline gives CDR1 LGHNA, CDR2 YSLEER. This CDR3 has 13 residues. The V gene lost 1 base and the J gene lost 13 bases, with 11 bases spanning the gap.

The V call is TRBV5-6, the J call TRBJ2-3, with unresolved D. With 1 base removed from V and 2 bases from J, the gap between germline ends came to 11 bases. This CDR3 has 15 amino acids. Looked up from germline, CDR1 is SGHDT and CDR2 is YYEEEE. Here the CDR3 reads CASSLFGFPTDTQYF. Here the CDR3 DNA reads TGTGCCAGCAGCTTGTTCGGCTTCCCCACAGATACGCAGTATTTT.

This clone was detected only a few times. CDR3 loop: CASSLASGGSYEQYF. The CDR3 DNA follows: TGTGCCAGCAGTTTAGCTAGCGGGGGGTCCTACGAGCAGTACTTC. The chain joins TRBV28 to TRBJ2-7; TRBD2 aligns across 11 bases. CDR1 and CDR2 from the germline V gene are MDHEN and SYDVKM. This CDR3 is 15 amino acids long. Unmatched junction bases numbered 1, after V lost 2 bases and J lost 1 base.

The V call is TRBV19, the J call TRBJ1-1; no clear D. V was shortened by 2 bases and J by 0 bases, with 7 bases between the two germline ends. The germline CDR1 and CDR2 sequences are LNHDA and SQIVND (reference sequence). The CDR3 length is 14 residues. CDR3 protein: CASSIRIMNTEAFF. The CDR3 DNA is TGTGCCAGTAGTATACGTATCATGAACACTGAAGCTTTCTTT.

The chain employs TRBV5-1 and TRBJ1-3, with 7 bases that match TRBD1. There are 15 residues in the CDR3. V dropped 0 bases and J dropped 3; count of bases not matched to a gene: 3. The germline CDR1 and CDR2 sequences are SGHRS and YFSETQ. CDR3 coding DNA: TGCGCCAGCAGCTTGGGACAGGGAGGTGGAAACACCATATATTTT. The encoded protein is CASSLGQGGGNTIYF.

The V gene is TRBV27, the J gene TRBJ1-2; TRBD1 matches at 11 bases. The CDR3 loop spans 15 amino acids. In germline, CDR1 is MNHEY, CDR2 SMNVEV (reference sequence). J gave up 3 bases and V 5 bases, and 5 bases lay outside the gene matches. CDR3: CASSPGQGVHYGYTF. CDR3 nucleotides: TGTGCCAGCAGTCCGGGACAGGGGGTTCACTATGGCTACACCTTC.

The chain recombines TRBV5-1 with TRBJ1-5; no definite D call. This CDR3 comprises 10 residues. Trimming took 9 bases from V and 3 from J, leaving 4 bases between them. Germline V CDR1 and CDR2: SGHRS, YFSETQ. The CDR3 nucleotides read TGCGCCACGACCAATCAGCCCCAGCATTTT. This encodes CATTNQPQHF. Full variable domain (outside the CDR3, taken from reference TRBV5-1 and TRBJ1-5): KAGVTQTPRYLIKTRGQQVTLSCSPISGHRSVSWYQQTPGQGLQFLFEYFSETQRNKGNFPGRFSGRQFSNSRSEMNVSTLELGDSALYLCATTNQPQHFGDGTRLSIL.

V is TRBV6-5 and J is TRBJ2-6; TRBD2 might be the D (5 bases). The V gene's germline CDR1 is MNHEY and CDR2 SVGAGI. V dropped 2 bases and J dropped 4 bases, with 12 bases sitting between them. This CDR3 comprises 16 residues. CDR3 sequence (DNA): TGTGCCAGCAGTTACGTTCGAGGGTCCGGGGCCAACGTCCTGACTTTC. It translates to CASSYVRGSGANVLTF.

In the case of this clone: In the same sample, other DNA sequences code for this CDR3. The chain recombines TRBV18 with TRBJ1-2; D is undetermined. CDR1 KGHSH and CDR2 LQKENI come from the germline V gene. This CDR3 region has 13 residues. V lost 3 bases, J lost 3 bases, and 8 bases lay in between. CDR3 DNA sequence: TGTGCCAGCTCACCCTCCGGGGACTATGGCTACACCTTC. It translates to CASSPSGDYGYTF. The full variable domain, rest sourced from reference TRBV18 and TRBJ1-2, is NAGVMQNPRHLVRRRGQEARLRCSPMKGHSHVYWYRQLPEEGLKFMVYLQKENIIDESGMPKERFSAEFPKEGPSILRIQQVVRGDSAAYFCASSPSGDYGYTFGSGTRLTVV.

The chain combines TRBV7-9 with TRBJ1-5, with D perhaps matching TRBD1 (5 bases). CDR1 is SEHNR and CDR2 is FQNEAQ in the germline V gene (reference sequence). This CDR3 region has 15 residues. V lost 5 bases and J lost 3, with 14 bases in between. DNA for the CDR3: TGTGCCAGCAGCCTTCAGGGAGATCCCAATCAGCCCCAGCATTTT. Translated, it gives CASSLQGDPNQPQHF.

The J gene is TRBJ2-3, the V gene TRBV5-1; weak D call: TRBD1 (6 bases). The CDR3 loop spans 17 amino acids. CDR1 and CDR2 (germline): SGHRS, YFSETQ. Trimming removed 4 bases at V and 2 bases at J, with 20 bases between. CDR3 amino acids: CASSPGTPNLHTDTQYF. CDR3 DNA sequence: TGCGCCAGCAGCCCAGGGACACCTAATCTGCACACAGATACGCAGTATTTT.

V gene TRBV5-1 combines with J gene TRBJ1-4; D might be TRBD1 (5 bases). This CDR3 is 16 amino acids long. Trimming pared 4 bases from V and 2 bases from J, leaving 15 bases between. The V gene's germline CDR1 is SGHRS and CDR2 YFSETQ. CDR3 region: CASSPGGTGTNEKLFF. The CDR3 DNA is TGCGCCAGCAGCCCTGGGGGAACGGGGACTAATGAAAAACTGTTTTTT.

J is TRBJ2-2 and V is TRBV9; tentative D call: TRBD2 (6 bases). Germline-derived CDR1 and CDR2 are SGDLS and YYNGEE. V lost 2 bases and J lost 0, with 11 bases in between. The CDR3 runs 16 residues. CDR3: CASSVSGGSNTGELFF. CDR3 sequence (DNA): TGTGCCAGCAGCGTCTCTGGGGGGTCGAACACCGGGGAGCTGTTTTTT.

The V call is TRBV7-2, the J call TRBJ2-1, with TRBD2 matching over 7 bases. The CDR3 consists of 14 residues. CDR1 and CDR2 (germline): SGHTA, FQGNSA. After removal of 1 base from V and 13 bases from J, the junction contained 10 bases not matched to a gene. The DNA of the CDR3 is TGTGCCAGCAGCTTAGAGAGGTCTAGCGGCCGACAGTTCTTC. It encodes CASSLERSSGRQFF.